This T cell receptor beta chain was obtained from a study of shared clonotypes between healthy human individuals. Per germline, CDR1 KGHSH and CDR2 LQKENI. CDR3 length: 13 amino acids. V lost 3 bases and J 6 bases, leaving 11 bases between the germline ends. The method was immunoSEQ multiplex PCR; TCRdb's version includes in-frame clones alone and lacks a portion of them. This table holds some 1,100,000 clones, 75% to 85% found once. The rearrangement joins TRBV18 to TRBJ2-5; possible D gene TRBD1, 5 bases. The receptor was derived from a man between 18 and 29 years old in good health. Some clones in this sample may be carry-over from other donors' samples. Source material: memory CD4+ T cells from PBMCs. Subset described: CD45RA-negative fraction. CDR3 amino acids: CASSPSQAQTQYF. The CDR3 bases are TGTGCCAGCTCACCGTCACAGGCCCAGACCCAGTACTTC.